The sequence of this T cell receptor (beta chain) was determined in a study of T cell repertoires in cytomegalovirus infection. The study's findings and limits: Carriage of CMV together with the relevant HLA was identifiable through cumulative public TCR beta family frequency.

As for this clonotype: Its antigen remains unidentified. This CDR3 is missing its conserved last phenylalanine or tryptophan, likely due to a read error.

TCRdb reprocessed the reads with MiXCR, giving one entry per CDR3 protein. Of about 530,000 distinct CDR3 sequences detected, about 25% appear once; the ten largest clones hold around 13%. V shed 4 bases and J shed 6 bases, with 11 bases lying between them. This CDR3 spans 12 amino acids. The germline CDR1 and CDR2 sequences are SGHNT and YYREEE (reference sequence). The receptor was isolated from a human donor in good health (CMV status not recorded). Some clones in this sample may be carry-over from other donors' samples. Sequenced material: PBMCs. The chain recombines TRBV5-4 with TRBJ2-7; D is unresolved. CDR3 nucleotide sequence: TGTGCCAGCAGCCTTGACTGGGGCGAGCAGTACCTC. It codes for CASSLDWGEQYL.